This T cell receptor beta chain originates from a study of blood T cell repertoires in COVID-19. Overall study context: Sources were T cells, B-cell-depleted T cells, or PBMCs; the material itself was cDNA or gDNA.

The protocol was immunoSEQ multiplex PCR, while the TCRdb copy is restricted to in-frame clones and leaves out a portion. This sample has some 100,000 clones, with 81% found just once. This TCR came from a human donor in a cohort sampled during active COVID-19. The source material was peripheral blood.

The CDR3 protein is CASSRQTGLAEETQYF. The CDR3 nucleotides are TGTGCCAGCAGCAGACAAACGGGACTAGCGGAAGAGACCCAGTACTTC. The chain uses TRBV9 and TRBJ2-5; 11 positions match TRBD2. CDR3 length: 16 residues. The V gene end was trimmed by 4 bases and the J gene end by 3 bases; junction bases not matched to a gene: 8. Looked up from germline, CDR1 is SGDLS and CDR2 is YYNGEE.